The T cell receptor (beta chain) described here comes from a study of T cells expressing NK-cell markers. General observations from the study: Dominant NKG2C+ clonotypes were found to form about 1.0-7.0% of CD8+ T cells in 5 or 6 donors. Questions lingered over whether expanded NKG2C+ T cell clones were HCMV-specific.

Looked up from germline, CDR1 is SGHRS and CDR2 is YFSETQ. CDR3 length equals 16 residues. Notes on this clonotype: Its target is unknown.

Reanalyzing the 5' RACE reads, TCRdb keeps one entry per CDR3 protein, without DNA. The listing contains 550,000 or so distinct CDR3 sequences. Source material: blood T cells: a sorted CD56 or NKG2C T cell subset, CD4+ or CD8+ T cells, or bulk PBMC T cells (not recorded which). The TCR comes from a man aged 18 to 35 in good health. V usage is TRBV5-1 and J usage is TRBJ2-1; the TCRdb D gene call, TRBD2, has no DNA to confirm it. CDR3 amino acids: CASSLEGQSSYNEQFF.